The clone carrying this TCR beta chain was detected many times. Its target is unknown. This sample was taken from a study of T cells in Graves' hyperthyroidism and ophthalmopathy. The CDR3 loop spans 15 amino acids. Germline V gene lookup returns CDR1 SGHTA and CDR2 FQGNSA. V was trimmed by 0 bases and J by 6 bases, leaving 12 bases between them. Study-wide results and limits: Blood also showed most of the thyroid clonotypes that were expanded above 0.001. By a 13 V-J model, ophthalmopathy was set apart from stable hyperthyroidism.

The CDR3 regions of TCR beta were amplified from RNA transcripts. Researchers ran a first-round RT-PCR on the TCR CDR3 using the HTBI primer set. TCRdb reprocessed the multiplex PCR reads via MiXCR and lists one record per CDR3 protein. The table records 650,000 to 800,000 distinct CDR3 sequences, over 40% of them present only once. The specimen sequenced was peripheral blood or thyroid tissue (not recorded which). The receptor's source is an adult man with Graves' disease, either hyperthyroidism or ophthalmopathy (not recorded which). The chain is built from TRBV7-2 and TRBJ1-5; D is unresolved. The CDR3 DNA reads TGTGCCAGCAGCTTAGCGTCGACGGGGAGTCAGCCCCAGCATTTT. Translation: CASSLASTGSQPQHF. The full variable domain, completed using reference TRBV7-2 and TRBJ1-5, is GAGVSQSPSNKVTEKGKDVELRCDPISGHTALYWYRQSLGQGLEFLIYFQGNSAPDKSGLPSDRFSAERTGGSVSTLTIQRTQQEDSAVYLCASSLASTGSQPQHFGDGTRLSIL.